This TCR beta chain was obtained from a study of neoadjuvant anti-PD-1 for oral cavity cancer. Study summary: Patients without progression received a fourth nivolumab dose around day 43, then surgical resection on days 50-56.

TCRdb's table, derived via immunoSEQ multiplex PCR, lists solely in-frame clones and lacks some. There are 72,000 or so clones in the sample; about 90% occur only once, and around 2.8% lies in the top ten. Time point denoted: after neoadjuvant nivolumab, at surgical resection. The sample in question was PBMCs, obtained after nivolumab (anti-PD-1) treatment. The sequence derives from a person between 40 and 85 years old with oral cavity squamous cell carcinoma.

The CDR3, as DNA: TGTGCCACCAGCAGAGTTGAGGAGAGGACTGAAGCTTTCTTT. As protein: CATSRVEERTEAFF. The chain joins TRBV15 to TRBJ1-1; D ambiguous. CDR1 and CDR2 from the germline V gene are LNHNV and YYDKDF (reference sequence). This CDR3 comprises 14 residues. V lost 1 base to trimming and J lost 5 bases, with 11 bases between them.